Listed below are T cell receptor beta chains from one sample, sequenced in a study of blood T cell repertoires in COVID-19. Generated by immunoSEQ multiplex PCR, the TCRdb table keeps only in-frame clones and is missing some. In the table there are 390,000 or so clones, about 87% of which are singletons. Sequencing was done on a sample of peripheral blood. These receptors were taken from a woman in her 30s with COVID-19, enrolled during active disease. The CDR3 runs from the conserved cysteine through the conserved F or W. D genes are given only for firm matches. Clone size is shown for a subset of rows, as once, few, many or a class of expanded clone.

>TRBV27|TRBJ2-2|15|TRBD2|-
TGTGCCAGCAGTTCCAGCGGGAGTTACGGCGGGGAGCTGTTTTTT
CASSSSGSYGGELFF
>TRBV10-3|TRBJ2-7|14|-|-
TGTGCCATCAAAACCGGGGTGAGCTCCTACGAGCAGTACTTC
CAIKTGVSSYEQYF
>TRBV2|TRBJ2-3|16|TRBD2|-
TGTGCCAGCAGTGGTCCGGGAGGGGGGAGCACAGATACGCAGTATTTT
CASSGPGGGSTDTQYF
>TRBV12-3/TRBV12-4|TRBJ2-5|13|TRBD2|-
TGTGCCAGCAGATCGAGCGGGACAGAGACCCAGTACTTC
CASRSSGTETQYF
>TRBV29-1|TRBJ1-1|13|TRBD1|-
TGCAGCGCCCCCGGGACAGGGGTCACTGAAGCTTTCTTT
CSAPGTGVTEAFF
>TRBV24-1|TRBJ2-1|18|TRBD2|-
TGTGCCACCAGTGATTCAGCGGGAGACCTCTCCCTTACCAATGAGCAGTTCTTC
CATSDSAGDLSLTNEQFF
>TRBV9|TRBJ2-3|15|TRBD2|-
TGTGCCAGCAGCGGACTAGCGGGAGGATCAGATACGCAGTATTTT
CASSGLAGGSDTQYF
>TRBV11-2|TRBJ1-2|14|TRBD1|few
TGTGCCAGCAGCGGGACAGGGGGCAACTATGGCTACACCTTC
CASSGTGGNYGYTF
>TRBV4-2|TRBJ1-3|17|-|-
TGTGCCAGCAGCCAAGATTCCGGCAGGGTCTCTGGAAACACCATATATTTT
CASSQDSGRVSGNTIYF
>TRBV20-1|TRBJ2-7|8|-|-
TGCAGCGCCGCGGGACTCGCCTTC
CSAAGLAF
>TRBV11-2|TRBJ1-4|14|TRBD1|-
TGTGCCAGCAGCAACCGGGACAGGGGAGGCAAACTGTTTTTT
CASSNRDRGGKLFF
>TRBV6-5|TRBJ2-7|15|TRBD2|-
TGTGCCAGCAGTTACCGACTAGCGGGATCAGGGGAGCAGTACTTC
CASSYRLAGSGEQYF
>TRBV29-1|TRBJ2-7|14|-|-
TGCAGCCCTAGTCACAGGGATCTGGCCTACGAGCAGTACTTC
CSPSHRDLAYEQYF
>TRBV19|TRBJ2-7|13|-|-
TGTGCCAGTAGTTACAGGGTTGGGTACGAGCAGTACTTC
CASSYRVGYEQYF
>TRBV9|TRBJ2-3|16|TRBD2|-
TGTGCCAGCAGCAGGACTAGCGGGATTGGTACAGATACGCAGTATTTT
CASSRTSGIGTDTQYF
>TRBV28|TRBJ2-1|11|-|-
TGTGCCACGACGGCGGGGTCTGAGCAGTTCTTC
CATTAGSEQFF
>TRBV7-6|TRBJ2-5|16|TRBD2|-
TGTGCCAGCAGCTCGCCACTAGCGGGAGGCCGAGAGACCCAGTACTTC
CASSSPLAGGRETQYF
>TRBV7-2|TRBJ2-7|14|-|-
TGTGCCAGCAGCCACCCCCTAACTACCTACGAGCAGTACTTC
CASSHPLTTYEQYF
>TRBV12-5|TRBJ2-7|17|TRBD1|-
TGTGCTAGTGGTTTCAAATACAGGGGTACGGGATTGTACGAGCAGTACTTC
CASGFKYRGTGLYEQYF
>TRBV30|TRBJ1-5|14|TRBD1|-
TGTGCCGATCCCTTCCCGGGACAGCGTCAGCCCCAGCATTTT
CADPFPGQRQPQHF
>TRBV5-6|TRBJ1-1|15|-|-
TGTGCCAGCAGCTCAAGGACAGCCACGAACACTGAAGCTTTCTTT
CASSSRTATNTEAFF
>TRBV13|TRBJ2-3|13|TRBD2|-
TGTGCCAGCATGACTAGCGTCACAGATACGCAGTATTTT
CASMTSVTDTQYF
>TRBV7-8|TRBJ2-7|16|TRBD1|-
TGTGCCAGCAGCCCATCTTGGGACAGGGGGCGTTACGAGCAGTACTTC
CASSPSWDRGRYEQYF
>TRBV7-9|TRBJ2-2|15|-|-
TGTGCCAGCAGCTTGGTAGCGGACCATCAGGGGGAGCTGTTTTTT
CASSLVADHQGELFF
>TRBV2|TRBJ2-3|15|-|-
TGTGCCAGCAGCGCAGACTTTACTAGCACAGATACGCAGTATTTT
CASSADFTSTDTQYF
>TRBV3-1/TRBV3-2|TRBJ2-3|17|TRBD2|-
TGTGCCAGCAGCCCGTGGGTACTAGCGGGGGACACAGATACGCAGTATTTT
CASSPWVLAGDTDTQYF
>TRBV2|TRBJ2-2|14|TRBD1|once
TGTGCCAGCAGTGGACAGGGGGACGCCGGGGAGCTGTTTTTT
CASSGQGDAGELFF
>TRBV5-1|TRBJ2-7|14|TRBD2|-
TGCGCCAGCAGGTGGACTAGCGGACTCTACGAGCAGTACTTC
CASRWTSGLYEQYF
>TRBV4-1|TRBJ1-5|16|-|-
TGCGCCAGCGGACTATTTAAAGGGGAGAGCAATCAGCCCCAGCATTTT
CASGLFKGESNQPQHF
>TRBV6-5|TRBJ1-1|12|-|few
TGTGCCAGCAGAGGCAGGGTTGGCGATGCTTTCTTT
CASRGRVGDAFF
>TRBV27|TRBJ2-7|13|TRBD2|-
TGTGCCAGCAGGAACCTAGCGGGAGGGGAGAAATACTTC
CASRNLAGGEKYF
>TRBV6-4|TRBJ2-7|14|TRBD2|once
TGTGCCAGCAGGCTACTAGCGGGAGCTGGTGAGCAGTACTTC
CASRLLAGAGEQYF
>TRBV28|TRBJ2-7|13|TRBD1|-
TGTGCCAGCAGGACGACAGGGTTCAACGAGCAGTACTTC
CASRTTGFNEQYF
>TRBV18|TRBJ2-2|15|-|-
TGTGCCAGCTCACCAACTAGCAGAAACACCGGGGAGCTGTTTTTT
CASSPTSRNTGELFF
>TRBV10-3|TRBJ2-1|17|TRBD2|-
TGTGCCATCAGTGAGCAGGGACTAGCGGGTTTCTACAATGAGCAGTTCTTC
CAISEQGLAGFYNEQFF
>TRBV5-4|TRBJ2-7|16|TRBD1|-
TGTGCCAGCAGCTTGGCCGGGGACAGGGGAGGTCACGAGCAGTACTTC
CASSLAGDRGGHEQYF
>TRBV29-1|TRBJ2-5|15|TRBD2|-
TGCAGCGTTGTATGGAGCGGGAGGTCCCCAGAGACCCAGTACTTC
CSVVWSGRSPETQYF
>TRBV28|TRBJ2-7|15|-|-
TGTGCCAGCAGTCCTCTGGACTGGGGATTTAACGAGCAGTACTTC
CASSPLDWGFNEQYF
>TRBV5-8|TRBJ2-3|16|TRBD2|-
TGTGCCAGCAGCTCGTCCGGGACTAGCAGCGCAGATACGCAGTATTTT
CASSSSGTSSADTQYF
>TRBV11-2|TRBJ2-1|13|TRBD1|-
TGTGCCAGCAGCTTAACAGGGGGCTCTGAGCAGTTCTTC
CASSLTGGSEQFF
>TRBV15|TRBJ2-1|19|TRBD2|-
TGTGCCACCAGCAGAGATTACCCCCAACTAGCGGGGTTCTACAATGAGCAGTTCTTC
CATSRDYPQLAGFYNEQFF
>TRBV27|TRBJ2-5|13|TRBD2|-
TGTGCCAGCAGTTTCGGGACGGGAGGGACCCAGTACTTC
CASSFGTGGTQYF
>TRBV6-1|TRBJ2-7|14|TRBD1|-
TGTGCCAGCAGTGATGGGACAGGGACCTACGAGCAGTACTTC
CASSDGTGTYEQYF
>TRBV2|TRBJ2-3|12|-|-
TGTGCCAGCAGTGTGACTAGGACCCCGCAGTATTTT
CASSVTRTPQYF
>TRBV30|TRBJ2-1|14|TRBD1|-
TGTGCCTGGAGTTCGGGACAGATCCACAATGAGCAGTTCTTC
CAWSSGQIHNEQFF